The 21 T cell receptor beta chains below come from one sample, sequenced in a study of T-cell reconstitution after alpha-beta-depleted transplantation in children. TCRbeta library construction was performed incorporating unique molecular identifiers. TCRdb reprocessed the PCR reads via MiXCR and lists one record per CDR3 protein. The table has a few hundred thousand distinct CDR3 sequences, roughly 12% seen once; the top ten hold 20% to 30%. The specimen was peripheral blood, collected 180 days after TCRalphabeta/CD19-depleted stem cell transplant. The receptor source for this set is a male patient aged 2 to 10 who had a stem cell transplant for chronic granulomatous disease, so the T cells may come from the graft donor.

This clonotype came up many times. J is TRBJ2-6 and V is TRBV7-2; 7 bases are shared with TRBD1. Germline lookup yields CDR1 SGHTA and CDR2 FQGNSA. J was trimmed by 3 bases and V by 6 bases; bases with no gene match: 5. The CDR3 loop spans 15 amino acids. Written as DNA, the CDR3 is TGTGCCAGCAGGCCGACAGGGTTTGGGGCCAACGTCCTGACTTTC. Translation: CASRPTGFGANVLTF.

The table lists this clonotype with many counts. This chain connects TRBV5-1 to TRBJ1-1; a weak D match, TRBD1 (5 bases). The germline CDR1 and CDR2 sequences are SGHRS and YFSETQ. The CDR3 is made up of 14 amino acids. Trimming removed 5 bases from V and 0 bases from J, with 11 bases in between. CDR3 in DNA: TGCGCCAGCAGTAAGGCAGGGCTGAACACTGAAGCTTTCTTT. Its translation is CASSKAGLNTEAFF. The whole variable domain, remainder taken from reference TRBV5-1 and TRBJ1-1, is KAGVTQTPRYLIKTRGQQVTLSCSPISGHRSVSWYQQTPGQGLQFLFEYFSETQRNKGNFPGRFSGRQFSNSRSEMNVSTLELGDSALYLCASSKAGLNTEAFFGQGTRLTVV.

This clonotype has a count of ten or more. The CDR3 DNA is TGCGCCAGCAGCCAAGACAGGGAACGGGAGACCCAGTACTTC. Encoded protein: CASSQDRERETQYF. This chain links TRBV4-3 with TRBJ2-5; D might be TRBD1 (5 bases). The germline CDR1 and CDR2 sequences are LGHNA and YSLEER. This CDR3 contains 14 residues. Trimming left V 0 bases short and J 5 bases short, with 10 bases between.

V usage is TRBV14 and J usage is TRBJ1-4; TRBD1 matches at 7 bases. Germline V gives CDR1 SGHDN, CDR2 FVKESK. The CDR3 extends over 16 amino acids. V shed 0 bases and J 7 bases; nucleotides not matched to a gene: 8. DNA for the CDR3: TGTGCCAGCAGCCAAGATACGAGGGGGCGGCGTGAAAAACTGTTTTTT. This translates into CASSQDTRGRREKLFF.

At least ten counts were recorded for this clonotype. V and J are TRBV5-5 and TRBJ1-6; D ambiguous. The CDR3 sequence is 13 residues long. The V gene's germline CDR1 is SGHKS and CDR2 YYEKEE (reference sequence). The V end was cut by 0 bases, the J end by 8 bases, with 6 bases between. CDR3 loop: CASSLEFDSPLHF. DNA for the CDR3: TGTGCCAGCAGCTTGGAATTTGATTCACCCCTCCACTTT.

This clonotype was observed at least ten times. The chain links TRBV15 to TRBJ2-3; D is unresolved. The CDR3 totals 13 residues. CDR1 is LNHNV, CDR2 YYDKDF, per germline (reference sequence). Trimming shortened V by 0 bases and J by 4 bases, and 5 bases separated the two germline ends. In DNA, the CDR3 is TGTGCCACCAGCAGAGATCAGCCAGATACGCAGTATTTT. Protein sequence: CATSRDQPDTQYF. Complete variable domain (other parts from reference TRBV15 and TRBJ2-3): DAMVIQNPRYQVTQFGKPVTLSCSQTLNHNVMYWYQQKSSQAPKLLFHYYDKDFNNEADTPDNFQSRRPNTSFCFLDIRSPGLGDTAMYLCATSRDQPDTQYFGPGTRLTVL.

The chain has TRBV15 and TRBJ2-5, with D perhaps assigned TRBD1 or TRBD2 (6 bases each). The CDR3 runs 14 residues. CDR1 is LNHNV, CDR2 YYDKDF, per germline (reference sequence). V was trimmed by 0 bases and J by 6 bases, leaving 11 bases between them. The CDR3 loop reads CATSREGGPKTQYF. DNA of the CDR3: TGTGCCACCAGCAGAGAAGGGGGGCCGAAGACCCAGTACTTC. The full variable domain, with the rest looked up from reference TRBV15 and TRBJ2-5, is DAMVIQNPRYQVTQFGKPVTLSCSQTLNHNVMYWYQQKSSQAPKLLFHYYDKDFNNEADTPDNFQSRRPNTSFCFLDIRSPGLGDTAMYLCATSREGGPKTQYFGPGTRLLVL.

The chain has TRBV12-3 or TRBV12-4 and TRBJ2-2; 8 nucleotides match TRBD1. J lost 4 bases, V lost 7 bases, and 8 bases had no gene match. CDR3 length equals 15 residues. DNA of the CDR3: TGTGCCAGCACCCCTCAGGGGGCGGTCACCGGGGAGCTGTTTTTT. Its protein is CASTPQGAVTGELFF.

This clonotype was observed at least ten times. The rearrangement uses TRBV6-1 and TRBJ2-2, with 8 bases that match TRBD1. Germline trimming cut 2 bases from V and 5 bases from J; bases unmatched to any gene: 4. Germline lookup yields CDR1 MNHNS and CDR2 SASEGT. This CDR3 contains 15 residues. The DNA for the CDR3 is TGTGCCAGCAGTGAACAGGGGGCTGGGACCGGGGAGCTGTTTTTT. Translated: CASSEQGAGTGELFF.

This clonotype was recorded many times. The CDR3 nucleotides read TGTGCCAGCAATCTAGCGGGCGCTAGCACAGATACGCAGTATTTT. As protein: CASNLAGASTDTQYF. The chain couples TRBV12-3 or TRBV12-4 to TRBJ2-3; 8 positions match TRBD2. The CDR3 loop spans 15 amino acids. V was clipped by 7 bases and J by 0 bases; unmatched bases: 6.

This clonotype was detected ten times or more. The genes are TRBV9 and TRBJ2-7; maybe TRBD1 (5 bases). The V gene's germline CDR1 is SGDLS and CDR2 YYNGEE. Trimming pared 3 bases from V and 1 base from J, leaving 11 bases between. This CDR3 is built from 14 residues. The CDR3 loop is CASSGQGPSYEQYF. Here the CDR3 DNA reads TGTGCCAGCAGCGGTCAGGGTCCATCCTACGAGCAGTACTTC.

This clonotype appeared many times. The chain employs TRBV20-1 and TRBJ2-3; 10 positions match TRBD2. Trimming cost V 6 bases and J 1 base; bases outside gene matches: 4. Germline CDR1 and CDR2: DFQATT and SNEGSKA (reference sequence). CDR3 length: 14 residues. CDR3: CSALLAGGTDTQYF. The CDR3 DNA is TGCAGTGCCCTCCTAGCGGGAGGCACAGATACGCAGTATTTT.

Many counts were recorded for this clonotype. The V call is TRBV7-2, the J call TRBJ2-1; D is uncertain. Per the germline V gene, CDR1 is SGHTA and CDR2 is FQGNSA. The CDR3 runs to 16 residues. V was trimmed by 5 bases and J by 4 bases, leaving 18 bases between them. This CDR3 reads CASSPTYPGPYNEQFF. CDR3 nucleotide sequence: TGTGCCAGCAGCCCTACCTATCCGGGCCCTTACAATGAGCAGTTCTTC.

The sample holds many counts of this clonotype. This chain joins TRBV7-6 and TRBJ2-1, with TRBD2 identical over 8 bases. V dropped 5 bases and J dropped 5; count of bases not matched to a gene: 11. The CDR3 is made up of 16 amino acids. CDR1 and CDR2 (germline): SGHVS, FNYEAQ. Here the CDR3 reads CASSPRVVAGNNEQFF. CDR3 DNA sequence: TGTGCCAGCAGCCCTAGGGTGGTAGCGGGGAACAATGAGCAGTTCTTC.

Comments on this clonotype: A much larger clone differs by one base, so this may be a read error. This chain links TRBV6-1 with TRBJ2-7; 7 bases fit TRBD2. Germline loops: CDR1 MNHNS, CDR2 SASEGT. The CDR3 spans 17 residues. The DNA for the CDR3 is TGTGCCAGCAGTGAAATGGGTGGGAGGGAATGGTCCTACGAGCGGTACTTC. This encodes CASSEMGGREWSYERYF.

This clonotype has ten or more counts. The chain is built from TRBV7-3 and TRBJ2-3; 8 positions match TRBD1. The CDR3 is 17 residues long. V lost 5 bases to trimming and J lost 0 bases; unmatched junction nucleotides: 10. The germline V gene has CDR1 SGHTA and CDR2 FQGTGA. The CDR3: CASSLSGTGSSTDTQYF. CDR3 coding DNA: TGTGCCAGCAGCCTCTCCGGGACAGGCTCTAGCACAGATACGCAGTATTTT.

The V gene is TRBV5-6, the J gene TRBJ2-5; D may be TRBD1 (6 bases). The ends were cut back, 2 bases at V and 2 bases at J, with 19 bases in the middle. The CDR3 totals 17 residues. In germline, CDR1 is SGHDT, CDR2 YYEEEE. CDR3 nucleotides: TGTGCCAGCAGCTTCGGTCTCCAGGGGATCCCTCAAGAGACCCAGTACTTC. Its translation: CASSFGLQGIPQETQYF.

This clonotype was detected ten times or more. The genes are TRBV30 and TRBJ2-7, with D unclear. The CDR3 loop spans 13 amino acids. Per the germline V gene, CDR1 is GTSNPN and CDR2 is SVGIG (reference sequence). V lost 0 bases, J lost 7 bases, and 13 bases lay in between. CDR3 amino acids: CAWSVGTYGEQYF. The DNA for the CDR3 is TGTGCCTGGAGTGTAGGTACTTATGGAGAGCAGTACTTC.

The chain couples TRBV30 to TRBJ2-5; the match to TRBD2 covers 7 bases. This CDR3 has 13 residues. CDR1 and CDR2 from the germline V gene are GTSNPN and SVGIG (reference sequence). The V and J ends lost 2 bases and 5 bases, in that order; junction bases with no gene match: 5. The CDR3 reads CAWSSGNGETQYF. CDR3 in DNA: TGTGCCTGGAGTAGCGGGAATGGGGAGACCCAGTACTTC.

The chain uses TRBV2 and TRBJ2-1; 9 nucleotides align to TRBD1. V dropped 5 bases and J dropped 4; count of bases not matched to a gene: 6. This CDR3 contains 15 residues. Germline lookup yields CDR1 SNHLY and CDR2 FYNNEI. The CDR3 DNA reads TGTGCCAGCAGTCCAAGAGGGACAGGGTACAATGAGCAGTTCTTC. Residues: CASSPRGTGYNEQFF.

This clonotype was detected many times. V usage is TRBV6-5 and J usage is TRBJ2-7; D is uncertain. Germline loops: CDR1 MNHEY, CDR2 SVGAGI. V dropped 6 bases and J dropped 4 bases, with 13 bases sitting between them. The CDR3 totals 13 residues. CDR3 loop: CASSLPHHYEQYF. DNA of the CDR3: TGTGCCAGCAGCCTACCCCACCATTACGAGCAGTACTTC.